The next 7 T cell receptor beta chains were all read from a single sample in a study of shared clonotypes between healthy human individuals (TCRdb year 2020). Library prep was done by the immunoSEQ multiplex PCR assay. What TCRdb holds here is the immuneACCESS table cut down to in-frame rearrangements. Part of the clones is not present; checked against another copy, under half of the missing clones reflect an unresolved V gene, and the others are unexplained. This sample comprises some 2,400,000 clones, under 97% of them detected only once. Approximately 0.13% of the sample is in the top ten clones. Sequences were obtained from naive CD4+ T cells sorted from blood. The intended sense of this specimen's cell subset or site label: CD45RA+ positively selected. Source of these receptors: a man younger than 30 in good health.

The J gene is TRBJ2-3, the V gene TRBV7-8; 11 bases match TRBD2. Germline values: CDR1 SGHVS, CDR2 FQNEAQ. After removal of 5 bases from V and 2 bases from J, the junction contained 6 bases not matched to a gene. CDR3 size: 16 residues. CDR3 in amino acids: CASSPRLAGITDTQYF. The CDR3 coding sequence is TGTGCCAGCAGCCCACGACTAGCGGGAATCACAGATACGCAGTATTTT.

The V gene is TRBV7-9, the J gene TRBJ1-1; 8 bases align to TRBD1. The CDR3 runs to 15 residues. CDR1 and CDR2 (germline): SEHNR, FQNEAQ (reference sequence). V gave up 5 bases and J gave up 1 base; unmatched junction bases: 6. CDR3 bases: TGTGCCAGCAGCGAGAGGACAGGGAAGAACACTGAAGCTTTCTTT. Encoded protein: CASSERTGKNTEAFF.

The chain is built from TRBV11-2 and TRBJ1-3; D not resolved. Germline CDR1 SGHAT, CDR2 FQNNGV. The CDR3 has 12 residues. V lost 4 bases and J 9 bases, leaving 10 bases between the germline ends. CDR3 protein: CASSSLDATIYF. The CDR3 DNA reads as TGTGCCAGCAGCTCACTAGATGCCACCATATATTTT.

For this clone: A read error may explain this, as a much larger clone is one base away. The sample has other DNA sequences that encode this CDR3 too. This chain connects TRBV18 to TRBJ2-3; D is unclear. CDR3 size: 13 residues. CDR1 is KGHSH and CDR2 is LQKENI in the germline V gene. V lost 1 base and J lost 0, with 2 bases in between. The CDR3 loop reads CASSPLSTDTQYF. For the CDR3, the DNA is TGTGCCAGCTCACCACTTAGCACAGATACGCAGTATTTT.

V and J are TRBV7-2 and TRBJ2-1, with 8 bases that match TRBD1. After removal of 3 bases from V and 4 bases from J, the junction contained 5 bases not matched to a gene. Germline V CDR1 and CDR2: SGHTA, FQGNSA. The CDR3 is 15 amino acids. CDR3 in DNA: TGTGCCAGCAGCTTCCCCCAGGGGGCATACAATGAGCAGTTCTTC. It is translated as CASSFPQGAYNEQFF. Variable domain in full (rest from reference TRBV7-2 and TRBJ2-1): GAGVSQSPSNKVTEKGKDVELRCDPISGHTALYWYRQSLGQGLEFLIYFQGNSAPDKSGLPSDRFSAERTGGSVSTLTIQRTQQEDSAVYLCASSFPQGAYNEQFFGPGTRLTVL.

With respect to this clone: The same CDR3 is also encoded by other DNA sequences in this sample. This sequence joins TRBV6-6 and TRBJ1-5; D is unclear. V was clipped by 6 bases and J by 2 bases, with 5 bases between them. Germline-derived CDR1 and CDR2 are MNHNY and SVGAGI (reference sequence). The CDR3 covers 12 residues. CDR3 residues: CASRGGNQPQHF. The CDR3 bases are TGTGCCAGCAGGGGAGGCAATCAGCCCCAGCATTTT.

This clone was detected once. The gene calls are TRBV11-2 and TRBJ2-7; 10 nucleotides agree with TRBD1. The CDR3 is 14 amino acids. Germline CDR1 SGHAT, CDR2 FQNNGV. The ends lost 5 bases at V and 2 bases at J; junction bases unmatched: 3. This chain's CDR3 is CASSPGTGAYEQYF. As DNA, the CDR3 is TGTGCCAGCAGCCCCGGGACAGGGGCCTACGAGCAGTACTTC.